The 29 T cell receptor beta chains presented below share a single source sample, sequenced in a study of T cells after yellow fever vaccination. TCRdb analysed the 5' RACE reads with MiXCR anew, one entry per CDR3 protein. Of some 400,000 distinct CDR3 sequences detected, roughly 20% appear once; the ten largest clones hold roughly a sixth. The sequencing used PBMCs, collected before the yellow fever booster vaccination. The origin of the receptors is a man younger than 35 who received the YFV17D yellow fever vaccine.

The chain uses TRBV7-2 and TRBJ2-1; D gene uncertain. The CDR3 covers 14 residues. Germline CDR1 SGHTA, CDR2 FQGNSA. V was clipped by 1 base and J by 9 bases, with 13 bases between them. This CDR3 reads CASSLGPYIGEQFF. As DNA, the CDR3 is TGTGCCAGCAGCTTAGGCCCATACATCGGTGAGCAGTTCTTC. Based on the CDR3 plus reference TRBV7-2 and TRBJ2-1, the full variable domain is GAGVSQSPSNKVTEKGKDVELRCDPISGHTALYWYRQSLGQGLEFLIYFQGNSAPDKSGLPSDRFSAERTGGSVSTLTIQRTQQEDSAVYLCASSLGPYIGEQFFGPGTRLTVL.

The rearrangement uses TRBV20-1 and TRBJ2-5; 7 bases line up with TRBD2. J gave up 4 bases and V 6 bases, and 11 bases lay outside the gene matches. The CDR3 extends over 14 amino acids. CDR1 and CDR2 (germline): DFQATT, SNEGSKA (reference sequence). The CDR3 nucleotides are TGCAGTGCAGCAAGCTTTACTAGCGCAGAGACCCAGTACTTC. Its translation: CSAASFTSAETQYF.

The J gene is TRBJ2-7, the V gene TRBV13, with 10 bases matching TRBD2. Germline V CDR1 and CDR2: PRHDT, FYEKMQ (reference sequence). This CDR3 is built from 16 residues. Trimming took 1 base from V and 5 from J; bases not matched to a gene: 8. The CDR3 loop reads CASSLASGRDRDEQYF. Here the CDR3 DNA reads TGTGCCAGCAGCTTAGCCAGCGGGAGGGATCGCGACGAGCAGTACTTC.

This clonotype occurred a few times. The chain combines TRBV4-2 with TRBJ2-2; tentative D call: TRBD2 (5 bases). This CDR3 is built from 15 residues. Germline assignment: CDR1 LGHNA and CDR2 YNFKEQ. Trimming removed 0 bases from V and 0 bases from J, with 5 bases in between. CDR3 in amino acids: CASSQEAANTGELFF. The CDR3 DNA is TGTGCCAGCAGCCAAGAAGCGGCGAACACCGGGGAGCTGTTTTTT.

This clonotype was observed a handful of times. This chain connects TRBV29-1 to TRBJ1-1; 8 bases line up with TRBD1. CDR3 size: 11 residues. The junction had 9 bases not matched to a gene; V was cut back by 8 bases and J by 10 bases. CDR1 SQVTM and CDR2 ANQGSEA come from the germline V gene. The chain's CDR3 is CSPDRGGGAFF. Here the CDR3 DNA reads TGCAGCCCAGACAGGGGTGGGGGAGCTTTCTTT.

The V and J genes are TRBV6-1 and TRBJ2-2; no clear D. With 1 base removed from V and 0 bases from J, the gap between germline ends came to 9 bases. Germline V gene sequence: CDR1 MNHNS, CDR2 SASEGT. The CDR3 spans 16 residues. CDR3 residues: CASSEGVWSNTGELFF. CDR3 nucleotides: TGTGCCAGCAGTGAAGGGGTCTGGTCGAACACCGGGGAGCTGTTTTTT.

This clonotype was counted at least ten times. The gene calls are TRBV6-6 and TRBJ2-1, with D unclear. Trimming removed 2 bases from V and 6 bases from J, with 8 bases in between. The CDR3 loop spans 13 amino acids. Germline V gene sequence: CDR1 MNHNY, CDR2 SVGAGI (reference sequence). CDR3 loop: CASSYVSSNEQFF. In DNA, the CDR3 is TGTGCCAGCAGTTACGTCTCTAGCAATGAGCAGTTCTTC.

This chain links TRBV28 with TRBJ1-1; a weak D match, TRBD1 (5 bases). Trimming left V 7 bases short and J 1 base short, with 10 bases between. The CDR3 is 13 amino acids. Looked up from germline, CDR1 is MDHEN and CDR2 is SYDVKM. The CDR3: CASKGRANTEAFF. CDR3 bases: TGTGCCAGCAAAGGCAGGGCGAACACTGAAGCTTTCTTT.

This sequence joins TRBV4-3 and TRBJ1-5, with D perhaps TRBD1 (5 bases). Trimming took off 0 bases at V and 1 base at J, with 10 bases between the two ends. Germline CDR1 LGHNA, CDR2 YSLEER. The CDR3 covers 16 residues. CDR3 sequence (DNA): TGCGCCAGCAGCCAAGATCTGGGGGGGAGCAATCAGCCCCAGCATTTT. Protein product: CASSQDLGGSNQPQHF.

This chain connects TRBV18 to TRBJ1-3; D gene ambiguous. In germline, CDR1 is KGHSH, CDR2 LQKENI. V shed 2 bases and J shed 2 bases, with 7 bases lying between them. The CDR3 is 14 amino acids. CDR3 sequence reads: CASSPRTTGNTIYF. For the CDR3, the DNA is TGTGCCAGCTCACCAAGGACTACTGGAAACACCATATATTTT. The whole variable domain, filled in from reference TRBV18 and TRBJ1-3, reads NAGVMQNPRHLVRRRGQEARLRCSPMKGHSHVYWYRQLPEEGLKFMVYLQKENIIDESGMPKERFSAEFPKEGPSILRIQQVVRGDSAAYFCASSPRTTGNTIYFGEGSWLTVV.

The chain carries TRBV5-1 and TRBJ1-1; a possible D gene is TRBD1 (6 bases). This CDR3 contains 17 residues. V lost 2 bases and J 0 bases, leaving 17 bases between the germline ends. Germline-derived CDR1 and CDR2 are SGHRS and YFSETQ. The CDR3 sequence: CASSFGGAGHLNTEAFF. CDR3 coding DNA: TGCGCCAGCAGCTTTGGGGGAGCGGGACACCTGAACACTGAAGCTTTCTTT.

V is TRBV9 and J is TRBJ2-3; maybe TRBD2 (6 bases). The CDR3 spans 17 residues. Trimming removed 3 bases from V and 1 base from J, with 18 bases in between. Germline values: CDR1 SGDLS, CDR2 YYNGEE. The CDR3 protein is CASSEVAQGGGTDTQYF. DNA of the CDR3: TGTGCCAGCAGCGAAGTTGCGCAGGGCGGGGGCACAGATACGCAGTATTTT.

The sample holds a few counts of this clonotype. The CDR3 nucleotides read TGTGCCAGTTCCTCCGGTGAGGGGAGGGGGAACACTGAAGCTTTCTTT. Protein product: CASSSGEGRGNTEAFF. The J gene is TRBJ1-1, the V gene TRBV12-3 or TRBV12-4; D might be TRBD1 (5 bases). Trimming shortened V by 9 bases and J by 1 base, and 21 bases separated the two germline ends. This CDR3 has 16 residues.

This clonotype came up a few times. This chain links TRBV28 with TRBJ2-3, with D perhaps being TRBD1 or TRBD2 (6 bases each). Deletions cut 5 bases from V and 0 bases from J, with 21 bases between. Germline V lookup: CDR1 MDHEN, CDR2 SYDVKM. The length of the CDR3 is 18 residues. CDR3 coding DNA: TGTGCCAGCAGTGTTCTCGGAGGGGGGTCGCTTAGCACAGATACGCAGTATTTT. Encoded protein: CASSVLGGGSLSTDTQYF.

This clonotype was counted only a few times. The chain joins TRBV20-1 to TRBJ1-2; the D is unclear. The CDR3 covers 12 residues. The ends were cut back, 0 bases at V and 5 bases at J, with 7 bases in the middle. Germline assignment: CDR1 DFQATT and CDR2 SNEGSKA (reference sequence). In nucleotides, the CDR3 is TGCAGTGCTAGAGAGAACCGTTATGGCTACACCTTC. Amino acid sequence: CSARENRYGYTF.

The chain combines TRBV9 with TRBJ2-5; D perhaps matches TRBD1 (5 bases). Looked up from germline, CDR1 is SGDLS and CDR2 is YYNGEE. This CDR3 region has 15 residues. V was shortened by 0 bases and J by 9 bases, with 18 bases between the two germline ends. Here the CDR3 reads CASSVEGRTAEAQYF. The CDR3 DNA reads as TGTGCCAGCAGCGTAGAGGGGCGGACCGCCGAGGCCCAGTACTTC.

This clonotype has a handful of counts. The CDR3 spells CASSDGQNPSYEQYF. In nucleotides, the CDR3 is TGTGCCAGCAGCGATGGACAGAACCCCTCCTACGAGCAGTACTTC. The chain has TRBV9 and TRBJ2-7; D is perhaps TRBD1 (6 bases). This CDR3 comprises 15 residues. Between the trimmed V and J ends, which lost 3 bases and 0 bases, there was a span of 13 bases. From germline, CDR1 is SGDLS and CDR2 YYNGEE.

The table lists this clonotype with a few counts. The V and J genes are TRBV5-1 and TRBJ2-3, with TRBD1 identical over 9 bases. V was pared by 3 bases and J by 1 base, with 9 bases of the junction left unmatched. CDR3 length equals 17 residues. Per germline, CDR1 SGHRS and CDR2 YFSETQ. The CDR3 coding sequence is TGCGCCAGCAGCTGGACTCCGGGACAGGGAGGCACAGATACGCAGTATTTT. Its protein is CASSWTPGQGGTDTQYF.

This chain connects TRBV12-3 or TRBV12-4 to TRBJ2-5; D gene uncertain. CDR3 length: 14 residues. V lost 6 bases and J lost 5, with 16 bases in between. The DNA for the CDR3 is TGTGCCAGCAGCCCTACACTCCTGAGGGAGACCCAGTACTTC. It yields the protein CASSPTLLRETQYF.

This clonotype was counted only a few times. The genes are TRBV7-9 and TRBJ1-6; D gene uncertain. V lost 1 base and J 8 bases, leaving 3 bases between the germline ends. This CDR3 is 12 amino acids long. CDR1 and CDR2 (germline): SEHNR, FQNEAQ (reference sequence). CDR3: CASSLGHSPLHF. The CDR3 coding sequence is TGTGCCAGCAGCTTAGGTCATTCACCCCTCCACTTT.

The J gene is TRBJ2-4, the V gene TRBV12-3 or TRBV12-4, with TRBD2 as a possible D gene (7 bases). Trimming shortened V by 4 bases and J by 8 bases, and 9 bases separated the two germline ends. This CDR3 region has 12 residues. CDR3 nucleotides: TGTGCCAGCAGTTGGGAGGGGGACATTCAGTACTTC. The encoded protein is CASSWEGDIQYF.

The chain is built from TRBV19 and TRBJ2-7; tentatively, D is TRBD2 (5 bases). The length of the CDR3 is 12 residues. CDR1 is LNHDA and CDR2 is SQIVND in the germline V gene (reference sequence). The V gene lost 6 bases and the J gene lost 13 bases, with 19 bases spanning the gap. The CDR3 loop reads CASSPRGYRIYF. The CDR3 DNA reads TGTGCCAGTAGCCCCCGAGGGTACCGTATCTACTTC.

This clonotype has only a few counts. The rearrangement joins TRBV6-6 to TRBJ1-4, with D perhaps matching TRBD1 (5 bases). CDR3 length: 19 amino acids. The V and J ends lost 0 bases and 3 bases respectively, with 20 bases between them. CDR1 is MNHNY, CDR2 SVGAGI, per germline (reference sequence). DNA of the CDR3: TGTGCCAGCAGTTACTCGTTCCCAGGGTCCGGAGTGGCTAATGAAAAACTGTTTTTT. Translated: CASSYSFPGSGVANEKLFF.

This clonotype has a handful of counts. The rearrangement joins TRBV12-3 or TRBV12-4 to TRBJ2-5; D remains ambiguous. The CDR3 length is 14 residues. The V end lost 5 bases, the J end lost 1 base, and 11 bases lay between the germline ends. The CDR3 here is CASSSITGQETQYF. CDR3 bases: TGTGCCAGCAGTAGTATAACCGGCCAAGAGACCCAGTACTTC.

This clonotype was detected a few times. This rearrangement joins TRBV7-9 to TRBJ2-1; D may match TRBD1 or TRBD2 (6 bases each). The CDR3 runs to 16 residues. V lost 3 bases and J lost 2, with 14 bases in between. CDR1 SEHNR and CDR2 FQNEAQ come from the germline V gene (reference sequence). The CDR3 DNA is TGTGCCAGCAGCTTTCCGGGGGCGGACGCCTACAATGAGCAGTTCTTC. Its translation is CASSFPGADAYNEQFF.

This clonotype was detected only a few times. The CDR3 loop is CASSSGQVSSGNTIYF. The CDR3 nucleotides read TGTGCCAGCAGCTCAGGACAGGTTTCCTCTGGAAACACCATATATTTT. The genes are TRBV7-2 and TRBJ1-3, with 7 bases identical to TRBD1. Trimming took 4 bases from V and 0 from J; bases not matched to a gene: 6. The CDR3 spans 16 residues. Germline V gene data show CDR1 as SGHTA and CDR2 as FQGNSA.

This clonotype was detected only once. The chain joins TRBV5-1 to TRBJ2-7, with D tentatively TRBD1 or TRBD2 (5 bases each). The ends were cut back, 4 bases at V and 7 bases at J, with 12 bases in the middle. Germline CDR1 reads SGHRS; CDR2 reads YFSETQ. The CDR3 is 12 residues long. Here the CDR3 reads CASSLGTAEQYF. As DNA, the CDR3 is TGCGCCAGCAGCCTAGGGACCGCGGAGCAGTACTTC.

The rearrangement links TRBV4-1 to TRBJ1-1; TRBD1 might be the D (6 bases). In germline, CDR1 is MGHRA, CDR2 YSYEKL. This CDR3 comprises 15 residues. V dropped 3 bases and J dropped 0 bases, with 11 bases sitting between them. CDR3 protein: CASSQPGHLNTEAFF. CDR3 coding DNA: TGCGCCAGCAGCCAGCCGGGACATTTGAACACTGAAGCTTTCTTT.

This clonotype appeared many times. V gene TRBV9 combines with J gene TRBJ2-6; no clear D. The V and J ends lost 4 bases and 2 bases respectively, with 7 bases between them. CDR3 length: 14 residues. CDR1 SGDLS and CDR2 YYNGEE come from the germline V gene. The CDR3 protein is CASSLLAGANVLTF. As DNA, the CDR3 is TGTGCCAGCAGCCTGCTAGCTGGGGCCAACGTCCTGACTTTC.